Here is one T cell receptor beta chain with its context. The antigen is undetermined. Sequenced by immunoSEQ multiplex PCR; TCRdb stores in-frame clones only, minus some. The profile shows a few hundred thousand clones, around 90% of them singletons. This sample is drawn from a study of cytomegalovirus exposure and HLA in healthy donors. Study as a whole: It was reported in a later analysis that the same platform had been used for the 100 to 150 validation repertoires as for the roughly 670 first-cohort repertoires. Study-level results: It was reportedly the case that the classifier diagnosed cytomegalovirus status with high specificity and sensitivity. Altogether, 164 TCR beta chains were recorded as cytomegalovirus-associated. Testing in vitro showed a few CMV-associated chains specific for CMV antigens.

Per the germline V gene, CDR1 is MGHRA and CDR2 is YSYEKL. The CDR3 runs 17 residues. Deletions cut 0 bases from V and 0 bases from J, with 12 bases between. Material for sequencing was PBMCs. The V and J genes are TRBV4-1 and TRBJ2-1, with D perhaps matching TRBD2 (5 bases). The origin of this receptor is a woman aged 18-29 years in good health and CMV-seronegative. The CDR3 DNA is TGCGCCAGCAGCCAAGATCTTGGGGAGAGCTCCTACAATGAGCAGTTCTTC. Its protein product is CASSQDLGESSYNEQFF.